The following is a T cell receptor (beta chain) sequence with its context. This sample is part of a study of radiation and T cells in renal cell carcinoma. Repertoires were generated with immunoSEQ multiplex PCR, while TCRdb's copy carries only in-frame clones and drops some. The sample records about 150,000 clones, about 88% being singletons. Germline CDR1 reads SNHLY; CDR2 reads FYNNEI. Trimming left V 1 base short and J 4 bases short, with 5 bases between. The CDR3 sequence is 13 residues long. Time point noted: blood 4 weeks post-SBRT, at nephrectomy. This sample's treatment: 15 Gy SBRT to primary tumor, nephrectomy 4 weeks later. Nephrectomy followed 15 Gy stereotactic body radiation by 4 weeks. The patient's renal cell carcinoma had clear cell pathology.

Sequenced material: blood, taken from a patient whose treatment included radiotherapy and nephrectomy. The chain couples TRBV2 to TRBJ2-1; D call uncertain. This TCR derives from a woman between 50 and 59 years old with renal cell carcinoma. The CDR3 sequence: CASSEVGYNEQFF. CDR3 sequence (DNA): TGTGCCAGCAGTGAAGTGGGGTACAATGAGCAGTTCTTC.